This record looks at one T cell receptor beta chain sequence and its context. Its antigen is not yet known. The record has no base qualities; no much larger clone is one base away. Participants in the prospective study were enrolled through a virtual design, were aged 18 to 89 years, and lived in 20 to 30 United States geographic areas. In the prospective study, cohorts were assigned on the basis of participant-reported clinical history obtained from a screening survey and a study questionnaire. For ImmuneRACE Cohort 3, a participant was defined as recovered based on two consecutive negative NP/OP PCR tests, clearance by a healthcare professional, or resolution of symptoms. Each participant in the prospective study had whole blood, serum and a nasopharyngeal or oropharyngeal swab collected by mobile phlebotomists. Participants in the prospective study had the option to provide additional blood draws and questionnaires over a roughly two-month period. Before DNA extraction, blood samples from the prospective study were shipped at room temperature or frozen.

TCRbeta CDR3 regions were amplified from genomic DNA using the immunoSEQ Assay, a bias-controlled multiplex PCR. The original pipeline was this. Nucleated cell counts per sample were estimated from amplification of reference gene primers within the assay. To quantify the absolute abundance of each unique TCRbeta CDR3 rearrangement, sequence reads were collapsed and filtered. For each sample, productive Simpson clonality was calculated as the square root of Simpson's diversity index across productive rearrangements. This immuneACCESS table, as held by TCRdb, lists in-frame sequences with V and J called but not all clones. Of the missing ones, under half trace to an unresolved V gene in checked studies; the others have no known cause. The DNA was the basis for D and trimming; V, J and clone size are from that table. In all, the sample holds about 140,000 clones, and approximately 78% of those were seen once. Jointly, the top ten make up approximately 6% of the sample.

This entry comes from a study of blood T cell repertoires in COVID-19 (TCRdb year 2020). For context, the study as a whole: The collaborator samples originated in the United States, Italy and Spain and spanned the acute and convalescent phases of COVID-19. The material from the prospective study consisted of cDNA or gDNA derived from T cells, B-cell-depleted T cells, or PBMCs. Deeply sampled blood TCRbeta repertoires from subjects exposed to, actively infected with, or recovered from COVID-19 were included in the dataset. The repertoires were released in a freely available public database meant as a resource for research on the immune response to SARS-CoV-2. The samples were drawn from two sources: the first 160 participants of the ongoing ImmuneRACE study, and over 1,000 subjects contributed by 6 global collaborators. The sample metadata nearly always contained a de-identified subject ID, COVID-19 status, age in years and sex. HLA class I and class II types, where available, came from metadata supplied by the sample provider rather than from assay-based typing.

The V end loses 3 bases and the J end loses 5 bases, and a stretch of 13 bases separates them. The CDR3 covers 14 residues, taking in both the cysteine and the phenylalanine. The sequence is cut down to CDR3 DNA, 42 bases in frame from base 1. From the germline V gene, CDR1 is ENHRY and CDR2 is SYGVKD. The investigation overall reported the following: How much clinical and demographic metadata was included differed by source and by participant, and the metadata was provided uncurated.

The sample taken for sequencing was PBMCs or T cells enriched from blood (not recorded which). The source of this sequence is a woman aged 45-65 years who had recovered from COVID-19. The rearrangement combines TRBV10-3 with TRBJ2-5; perhaps TRBD2 is the D gene, with 7 bases matching. The CDR3 protein sequence reads: CAISDTGREETQYF. The DNA reads TGTGCCATCAGTGATACAGGGAGGGAGGAGACCCAGTACTTC.